This T cell receptor (beta chain) was observed in a study of vaccination and CD4 T cells after COVID-19. Study information: The convalescent population consisted of six males and four females, two of whom were of Hispanic ethnicity.

This clonotype was picked up one time. Its matching antigen is unknown. This CDR3 region has 15 residues. The germline V gene has CDR1 SGHRS and CDR2 YFSETQ. The V end was cut by 0 bases, the J end by 1 base, with 10 bases between. Treatment: roughly 11-day PBMC culture with coronavirus spike peptide pools or control peptides (ViraFEST assay). Sequencing of DNA taken from cultured CD4+ T cells relied on the Oncomine TCR Beta short-read assay. TCRdb re-called the PCR reads through MiXCR, storing one row per CDR3 protein. The data contain some 18,000 distinct CDR3 sequences, around 44% of them seen just once; the ten biggest clones take up roughly 7%.

Here the sequenced sample was CD4+ T cells from blood, cultured in vitro, taken after SARS-CoV-2 vaccination. V is TRBV5-1 and J is TRBJ2-5; D remains ambiguous. This clonotype originated in a human donor who had recovered from COVID-19. CDR3 in amino acids: CASSLGPTSQETQYF. The CDR3 DNA sequence: TGCGCCAGCAGCTTGGGCCCTACTTCCCAAGAGACCCAGTACTTC.